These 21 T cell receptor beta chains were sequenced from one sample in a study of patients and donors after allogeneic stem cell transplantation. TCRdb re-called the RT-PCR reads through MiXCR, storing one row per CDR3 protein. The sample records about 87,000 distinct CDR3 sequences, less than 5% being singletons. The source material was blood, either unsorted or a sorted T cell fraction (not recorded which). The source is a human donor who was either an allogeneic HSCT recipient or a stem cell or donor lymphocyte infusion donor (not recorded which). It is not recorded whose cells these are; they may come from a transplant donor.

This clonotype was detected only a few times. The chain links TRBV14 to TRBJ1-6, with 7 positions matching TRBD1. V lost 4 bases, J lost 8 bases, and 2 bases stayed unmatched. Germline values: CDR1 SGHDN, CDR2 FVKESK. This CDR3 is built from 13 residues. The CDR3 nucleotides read TGTGCCAGCAGCCTCACAGGGGATTCACCCCTCCACTTT. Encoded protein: CASSLTGDSPLHF.

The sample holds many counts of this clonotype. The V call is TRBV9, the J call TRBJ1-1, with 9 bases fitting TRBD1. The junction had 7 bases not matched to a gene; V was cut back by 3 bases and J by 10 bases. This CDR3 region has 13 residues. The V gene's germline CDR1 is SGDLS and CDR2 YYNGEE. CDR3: CASSGTGAPRAFF. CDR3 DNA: TGTGCCAGCAGCGGGACAGGGGCCCCCCGAGCTTTCTTT.

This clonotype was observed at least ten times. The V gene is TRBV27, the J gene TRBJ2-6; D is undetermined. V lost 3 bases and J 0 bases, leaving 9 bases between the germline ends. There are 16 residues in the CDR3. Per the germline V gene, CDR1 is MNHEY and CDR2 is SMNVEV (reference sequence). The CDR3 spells CASSFVRTSGANVLTF. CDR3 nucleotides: TGTGCCAGCAGTTTTGTGCGGACCTCTGGGGCCAACGTCCTGACTTTC.

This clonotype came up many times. CDR3 amino acids: CASSLVLRKNTEAFF. The DNA for the CDR3 is TGTGCCAGCAGCTTAGTGTTGCGGAAGAACACTGAAGCTTTCTTT. The chain recombines TRBV7-9 with TRBJ1-1; D gene uncertain. The CDR3 spans 15 residues. Trimming cost V 1 base and J 1 base, with 10 bases left between them. Germline V gene sequence: CDR1 SEHNR, CDR2 FQNEAQ (reference sequence).

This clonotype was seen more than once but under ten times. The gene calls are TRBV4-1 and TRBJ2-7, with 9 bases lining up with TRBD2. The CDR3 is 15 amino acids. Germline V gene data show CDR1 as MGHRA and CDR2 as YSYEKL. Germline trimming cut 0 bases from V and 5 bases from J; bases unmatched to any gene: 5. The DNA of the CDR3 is TGCGCCAGCAGCCAAGATATAATAGCGGGGGACGAGCAGTACTTC. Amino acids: CASSQDIIAGDEQYF.

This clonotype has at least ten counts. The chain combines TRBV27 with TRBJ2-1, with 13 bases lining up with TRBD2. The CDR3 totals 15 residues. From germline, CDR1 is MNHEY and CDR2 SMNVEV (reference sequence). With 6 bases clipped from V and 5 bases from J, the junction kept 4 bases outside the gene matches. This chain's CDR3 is CASRGGLAGHNEQFF. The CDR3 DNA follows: TGTGCCAGCAGGGGGGGACTAGCGGGACACAATGAGCAGTTCTTC.

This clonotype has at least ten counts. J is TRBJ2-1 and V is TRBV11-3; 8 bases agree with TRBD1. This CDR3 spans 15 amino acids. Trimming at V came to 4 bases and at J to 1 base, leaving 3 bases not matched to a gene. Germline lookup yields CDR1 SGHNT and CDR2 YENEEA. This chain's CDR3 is CASSSTGASYNEQFF. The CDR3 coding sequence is TGTGCCAGCAGCTCGACAGGGGCTTCCTACAATGAGCAGTTCTTC. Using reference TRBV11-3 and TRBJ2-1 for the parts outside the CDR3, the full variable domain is EAGVVQSPRYKIIEKKQPVAFWCNPISGHNTLYWYLQNLGQGPELLIRYENEEAVDDSQLPKDRFSAERLKGVDSTLKIQPAELGDSAVYLCASSSTGASYNEQFFGPGTRLTVL.

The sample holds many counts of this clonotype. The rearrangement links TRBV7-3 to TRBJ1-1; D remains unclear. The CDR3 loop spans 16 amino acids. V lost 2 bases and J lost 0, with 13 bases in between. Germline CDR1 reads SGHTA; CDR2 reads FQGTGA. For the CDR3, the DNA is TGTGCCAGCAGCTTATGGGGTGGAGACATGAACACTGAAGCTTTCTTT. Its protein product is CASSLWGGDMNTEAFF.

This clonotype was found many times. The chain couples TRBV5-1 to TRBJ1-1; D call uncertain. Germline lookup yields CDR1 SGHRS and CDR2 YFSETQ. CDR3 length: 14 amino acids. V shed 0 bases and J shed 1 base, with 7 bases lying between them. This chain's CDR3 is CASSLAQTNTEAFF. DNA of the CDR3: TGCGCCAGCAGCTTGGCACAGACGAACACTGAAGCTTTCTTT.

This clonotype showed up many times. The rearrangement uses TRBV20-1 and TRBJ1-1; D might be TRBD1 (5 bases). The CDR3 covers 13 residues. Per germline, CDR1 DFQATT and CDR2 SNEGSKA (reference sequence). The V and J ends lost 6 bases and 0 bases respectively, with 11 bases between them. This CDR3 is CSAIGTMNTEAFF. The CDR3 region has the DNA TGCAGTGCGATAGGGACCATGAACACTGAAGCTTTCTTT.

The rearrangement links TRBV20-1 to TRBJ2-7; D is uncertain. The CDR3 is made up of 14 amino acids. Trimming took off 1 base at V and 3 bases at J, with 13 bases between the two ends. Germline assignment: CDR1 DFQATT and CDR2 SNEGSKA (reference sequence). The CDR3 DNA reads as TGCAGTGCTAGAGGCCTCCGGACCCTCTACGAGCAGTACTTC. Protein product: CSARGLRTLYEQYF.

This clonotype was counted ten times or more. The chain's CDR3 is CASSSTGVSKKYTF. The CDR3 bases are TGTGCCAGCAGCTCCACAGGGGTGTCAAAGAAGTACACCTTC. This chain joins TRBV11-2 and TRBJ1-2, with 7 bases fitting TRBD1. Germline CDR1 SGHAT, CDR2 FQNNGV. V lost 4 bases, J lost 11 bases, and 13 bases stayed unmatched. The CDR3 has 14 residues.

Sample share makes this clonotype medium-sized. DNA of the CDR3: TGCGCCAGCAGCGGCCAGGGGGGTAGTGCTGAAGCTTTCTTT. The encoded protein is CASSGQGGSAEAFF. This chain uses TRBV5-1 with TRBJ1-1; 7 bases match TRBD1. Germline CDR1 SGHRS, CDR2 YFSETQ. J gave up 6 bases and V 4 bases, and 9 bases lay outside the gene matches. This CDR3 contains 14 residues.

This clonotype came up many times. CDR3 DNA: TGTGCCAGCAGCCCCCGCTACGAGCAGTACTTC. It codes for CASSPRYEQYF. The V gene is TRBV9, the J gene TRBJ2-7; D gene ambiguous. With 4 bases removed from V and 3 bases from J, the gap between germline ends came to 5 bases. Germline loops: CDR1 SGDLS, CDR2 YYNGEE. This CDR3 comprises 11 residues.

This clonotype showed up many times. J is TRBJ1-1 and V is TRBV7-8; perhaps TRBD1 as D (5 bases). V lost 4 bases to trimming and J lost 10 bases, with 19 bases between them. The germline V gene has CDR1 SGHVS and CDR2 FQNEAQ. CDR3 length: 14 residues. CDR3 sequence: CASSSREEISGAFF. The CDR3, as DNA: TGTGCCAGCAGCTCCAGGGAGGAAATCTCAGGAGCTTTCTTT.

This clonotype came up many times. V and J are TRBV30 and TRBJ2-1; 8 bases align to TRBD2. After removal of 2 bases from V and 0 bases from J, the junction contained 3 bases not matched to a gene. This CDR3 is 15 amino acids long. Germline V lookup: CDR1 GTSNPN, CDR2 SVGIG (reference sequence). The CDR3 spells CAWSLSGSSYNEQFF. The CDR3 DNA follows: TGTGCCTGGAGTCTAAGCGGGAGCTCCTACAATGAGCAGTTCTTC.

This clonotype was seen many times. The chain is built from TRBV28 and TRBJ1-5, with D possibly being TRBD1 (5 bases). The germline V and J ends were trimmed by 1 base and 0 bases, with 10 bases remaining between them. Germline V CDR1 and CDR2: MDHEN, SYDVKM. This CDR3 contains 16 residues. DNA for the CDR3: TGTGCCAGCAGTTTATTCCGGGGCAATAGCAATCAGCCCCAGCATTTT. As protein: CASSLFRGNSNQPQHF.

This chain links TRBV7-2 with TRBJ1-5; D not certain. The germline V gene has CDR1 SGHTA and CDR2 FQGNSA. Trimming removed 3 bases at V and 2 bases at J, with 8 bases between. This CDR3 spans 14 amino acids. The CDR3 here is CASSLGSRNQPQHF. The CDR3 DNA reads TGTGCCAGCAGCTTGGGCTCCCGCAATCAGCCCCAGCATTTT.

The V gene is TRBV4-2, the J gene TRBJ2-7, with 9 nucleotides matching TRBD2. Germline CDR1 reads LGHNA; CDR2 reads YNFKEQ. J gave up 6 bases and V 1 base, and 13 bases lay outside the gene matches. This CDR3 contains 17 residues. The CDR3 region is CASSQVGGLAGFGEQYF. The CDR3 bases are TGTGCCAGCAGCCAAGTTGGGGGGCTAGCGGGATTTGGCGAGCAGTACTTC.

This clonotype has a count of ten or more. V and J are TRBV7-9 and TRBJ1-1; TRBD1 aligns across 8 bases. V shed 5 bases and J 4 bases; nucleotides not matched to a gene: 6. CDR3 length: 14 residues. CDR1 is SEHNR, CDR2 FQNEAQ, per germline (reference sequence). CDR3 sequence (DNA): TGTGCCAGCAGCGGGACCACAGGGGGCACTGAAGCTTTCTTT. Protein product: CASSGTTGGTEAFF.

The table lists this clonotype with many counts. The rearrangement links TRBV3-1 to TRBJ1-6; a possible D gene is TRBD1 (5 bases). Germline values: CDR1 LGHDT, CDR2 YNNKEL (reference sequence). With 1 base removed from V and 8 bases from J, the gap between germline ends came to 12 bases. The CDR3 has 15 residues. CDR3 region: CASSQVGGADSPLHF. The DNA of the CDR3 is TGTGCCAGCAGCCAAGTGGGAGGGGCCGATTCACCCCTCCACTTT.